This T cell receptor beta chain was captured in a study of T-cell reconstitution after alpha-beta-depleted transplantation in children. CDR3 length: 16 residues. V was clipped by 5 bases and J by 0 bases, with 14 bases between them. Germline V gives CDR1 MNHEY, CDR2 SVGAGI. Researchers prepared the TCRbeta library using unique molecular identifiers, the study reports. From the PCR reads, TCRdb called clonotypes with MiXCR, one entry per CDR3 protein. This table holds about 400,000 distinct CDR3 sequences, roughly 13% found once. The chain is built from TRBV6-5 and TRBJ1-5; no clear D. The TCR sequence derives from a human donor who donated a stem cell graft to a child with Fanconi anemia. Sequencing used PBMCs, obtained from the stem cell graft. CDR3 amino acids: CASSPPAGYSNQPQHF. CDR3 DNA: TGTGCCAGCAGTCCCCCGGCGGGGTATAGCAATCAGCCCCAGCATTTT.